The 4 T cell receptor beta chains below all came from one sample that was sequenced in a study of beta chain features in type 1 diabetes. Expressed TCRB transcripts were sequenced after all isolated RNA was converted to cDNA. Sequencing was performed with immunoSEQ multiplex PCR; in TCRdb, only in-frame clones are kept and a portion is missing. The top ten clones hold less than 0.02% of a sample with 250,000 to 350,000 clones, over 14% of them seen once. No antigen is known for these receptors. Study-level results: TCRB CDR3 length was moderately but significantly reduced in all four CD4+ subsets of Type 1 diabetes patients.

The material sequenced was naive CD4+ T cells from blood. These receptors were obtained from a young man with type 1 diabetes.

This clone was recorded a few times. CDR3 bases: TGTGCCAGCTCACTACTTAGCGGGAGGGGCACAGATACGCAGTATTTT. Its translation: CASSLLSGRGTDTQYF. This chain joins TRBV18 and TRBJ2-3; 11 bases map to TRBD2. Germline lookup yields CDR1 KGHSH and CDR2 LQKENI. The CDR3 has 16 amino acids. The V gene end was trimmed by 4 bases and the J gene end by 1 base; junction bases not matched to a gene: 4.

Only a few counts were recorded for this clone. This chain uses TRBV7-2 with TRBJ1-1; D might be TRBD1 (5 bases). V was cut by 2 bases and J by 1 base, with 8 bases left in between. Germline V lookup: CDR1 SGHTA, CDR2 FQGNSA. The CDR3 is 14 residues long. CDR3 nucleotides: TGTGCCAGCAGCTTAATCGGACAGAACACTGAAGCTTTCTTT. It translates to CASSLIGQNTEAFF.

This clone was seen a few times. The CDR3 sequence is CASSGTGVSEQYF. In DNA form, the CDR3 reads TGTGCCAGCAGTGGCACAGGGGTCTCCGAGCAGTACTTC. The chain employs TRBV25-1 and TRBJ2-7; 7 positions agree with TRBD1. Germline V gene sequence: CDR1 MGHDK, CDR2 SYGVNS. The CDR3 covers 13 residues. J gave up 6 bases and V 4 bases, and 6 bases lay outside the gene matches.

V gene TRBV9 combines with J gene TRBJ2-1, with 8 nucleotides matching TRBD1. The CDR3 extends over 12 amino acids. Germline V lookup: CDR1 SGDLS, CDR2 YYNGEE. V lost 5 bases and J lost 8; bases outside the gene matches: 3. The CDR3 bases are TGTGCCAGCAGGTCAGGGGGCCATGAGCAGTTCTTC. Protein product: CASRSGGHEQFF.